The rows below give T cell receptor beta chains drawn from one sample of a study of post-analysis software for immune sequencing data. TCRdb re-analysed the PCR reads in MiXCR, keeping a single row per CDR3 protein. This sample has 750,000 to 950,000 distinct CDR3 sequences; around 46% occur once, and the top ten carry 4.9%. The sequencing sample was made of blood. Every receptor here comes from a girl aged 5 to 17 with multiple sclerosis. The CDR3 runs from the conserved cysteine through the conserved F or W. The D gene is left open where the match is weak. Not every row has a clone size; where given, it reads once, few, many or a size class.

D	V	size	J	DNA	CDR3
-	TRBV5-1	-	TRBJ1-1	TGCGCCAGCAGCTTGGTCGGCGGTTCTGTGAACACTGAAGCTTTCTTT	CASSLVGGSVNTEAFF
TRBD2	TRBV5-1	-	TRBJ2-7	TGCGCCAGCTCTCCTAGCGGGAGCCTGGTTGGCGAGCAGTACTTC	CASSPSGSLVGEQYF
-	TRBV10-3	-	TRBJ1-6	TGTGCCATCAGGCGGGACACTTCAAATAATTCACCCCTCCACTTT	CAIRRDTSNNSPLHF
-	TRBV29-1	-	TRBJ1-2	TGCAAGGGGGGTAGCTGGGATGGCTACACCTTC	CKGGSWDGYTF
-	TRBV3-1	-	TRBJ2-1	TGTGCCAGCAGCCCACAGGGCGGAATATACAATGAGCAGTTCTTC	CASSPQGGIYNEQFF
-	TRBV20-1	-	TRBJ2-7	TGCAGTGCTAGCCCCTGGAGGGGGACGACGGCCTACGAGCAGTACTTC	CSASPWRGTTAYEQYF
TRBD2	TRBV4-1	few	TRBJ2-1	TGCGCCAGCAGCCAAGAGGGAGCGGGAGAGCAGTTCTTC	CASSQEGAGEQFF
-	TRBV11-3	-	TRBJ2-7	TGTGCCAGCAGCCCAGGAGGATCAGGGATATACGAGCAGTACTTC	CASSPGGSGIYEQYF
-	TRBV20-1	-	TRBJ1-2	TGCAGTGCTAGGACTCCTGACAGCGACTATGGCTACACCTTC	CSARTPDSDYGYTF
TRBD1	TRBV7-9	-	TRBJ2-1	TGTGCCAGCAGCTTATTGAGATTTCCGACAGGGAACAATGAGCAGTTCTTC	CASSLLRFPTGNNEQFF
TRBD1	TRBV6-1	few	TRBJ2-7	TGTGCCAGCAGTGGCCCTAGACAGGGAATCTACGAGCAGTACTTC	CASSGPRQGIYEQYF
TRBD1	TRBV12-3/TRBV12-4	-	TRBJ1-2	TGTGCCAGCAGCCTCCTACCGACAGGGGGTAACTATGGCTACACCTTC	CASSLLPTGGNYGYTF
TRBD1	TRBV3-1	-	TRBJ1-2	TGTGCCAGCAGCCAAGCCCAGGGGGCGGGCGGCTACACCTTC	CASSQAQGAGGYTF
-	TRBV28	few	TRBJ1-1	TGTGCCAGCAGCCTCCGGGGGAGAAACACTGAAGCTTTCTTT	CASSLRGRNTEAFF
-	TRBV28	-	TRBJ2-1	TGTGCCAGCAGTTCCCTCTATGAGCAGTTCTTC	CASSSLYEQFF
-	TRBV4-1	-	TRBJ1-5	TGCGCCAGCAGCCAAGATCGTGGGGATCAGCCCCAGCATTTT	CASSQDRGDQPQHF
TRBD2	TRBV4-2	few	TRBJ2-3	TGTGCCAGCAGCCAAGTAGGGAGGGAGTTGTCAGCGGCAGATACGCAGTATTTT	CASSQVGRELSAADTQYF
TRBD2	TRBV20-1	-	TRBJ2-5	TGCAGTGCAAGAAGCCTCAGCGGGGCGAGGGGGACCCAGTACTTC	CSARSLSGARGTQYF
-	TRBV6-5	few	TRBJ1-2	TGTGCCACCAAACCAGACGGGGACTATGGCTACACCTTC	CATKPDGDYGYTF
-	TRBV6-1	-	TRBJ2-3	TGTGCCAGCAGTGCATCAGGGGCGCCCCAAGATACGCAGTATTTT	CASSASGAPQDTQYF
TRBD1	TRBV5-1	-	TRBJ2-5	TGCGCCAGCAGCAACCGGGACAGGGGTAGAGAGACCCAGTACTTC	CASSNRDRGRETQYF
-	TRBV20-1	-	TRBJ2-7	TGCAGTGCTGGGGGACGGGGCGGTAGCTCCTACGAGCAGTACTTC	CSAGGRGGSSYEQYF
-	TRBV28	few	TRBJ2-3	TGTGCCAGCAGTTTCGTAGGAGAGACAGATACGCAGTATTTT	CASSFVGETDTQYF
-	TRBV5-1	-	TRBJ2-5	TGCGCCAGCAGCCCCTGGGCGGATAAAGAGACCCAGTACTTC	CASSPWADKETQYF
TRBD2	TRBV20-1	once	TRBJ2-1	TGCAGTGCTACCAACATTGTCCCGGGACTAGCGGCTGAGCAGTTCTTC	CSATNIVPGLAAEQFF
TRBD2	TRBV27	few	TRBJ2-1	TGTGCCAGCAGTTTATCTCACATTCGGACTAGCGGGGATCAGGAGGGGTACAATGAGCAGTTCTTC	CASSLSHIRTSGDQEGYNEQFF
TRBD2	TRBV12-3/TRBV12-4	-	TRBJ2-3	TGTGCCAGCAAGGTAGCGGGAGGACGCACAGATACGCAGTATTTT	CASKVAGGRTDTQYF
-	TRBV7-2	-	TRBJ2-1	TGTGCCAGCAGCATTGGACTTAACTACAATGAGCAGTTCTTC	CASSIGLNYNEQFF
TRBD2	TRBV9	-	TRBJ2-7	TGTGCCAGCAGCGTAGACGCTAGCGGGAGGTACGAGCAGTACTTC	CASSVDASGRYEQYF
TRBD2	TRBV4-1	-	TRBJ2-3	TGCGCCAGCAGCCAAGAGACTAGCGGGAGCCCCAGAGATACGCAGTATTTT	CASSQETSGSPRDTQYF
TRBD1	TRBV20-1	-	TRBJ2-7	TGCAGTGCTAGGCACCTAAGGGATTGGACAGGAGGAGACGAGCAGTACTTC	CSARHLRDWTGGDEQYF
-	TRBV20-1	few	TRBJ2-1	TGCAGTGCGAACCGGGACGCGCGGCTGGAAGGGCAGTTCTTC	CSANRDARLEGQFF
TRBD1	TRBV12-3/TRBV12-4	few	TRBJ2-5	TGTGCCAGCAGACCTGGGGACAGGCAAGAAGAGACCCAGTACTTC	CASRPGDRQEETQYF
-	TRBV7-9	-	TRBJ2-5	TGTGCCAGCAGCCGCGGGGACTACCAAGAGACCCAGTACTTC	CASSRGDYQETQYF
TRBD1	TRBV9	-	TRBJ1-5	TGTGCCAGCAGCGTAGAGGGGGCGAGTCAGCCCCAGCATTTT	CASSVEGASQPQHF